This is a list of T cell receptor beta chains from one sample in a study of shared clonotypes between healthy human individuals. Libraries were prepared by immunoSEQ multiplex PCR; TCRdb keeps only in-frame clonotypes and omits some of them. Of roughly 2,300,000 clones listed, under 95% were seen once; the top ten hold roughly 0.34%. Material: naive CD4+ T cells from PBMCs. These TCRs come from a man aged 18 to 29 in good health. Some clones in this sample may be carry-over from other donors' samples. Each CDR3 is given with its conserved first and last residue. Fields, in order: V gene, clone size, CDR3 length, J gene, D gene, CDR3 DNA, CDR3 protein. The D gene is left open where the match is weak. Where a row states a size, it is once, few, many or the class of an expanded clone; other rows omit it.

v_gene: TRBV4-3; abundance: .; len: 15; j_gene: TRBJ1-1; d_gene: TRBD1; CDR3nt: TGCGCCAGCAGCCAAGCAGGGGGGGACAGGGGGGAAGCTTTCTTT; CDR3aa: CASSQAGGDRGEAFF
v_gene: TRBV30; abundance: .; len: 14; j_gene: TRBJ1-1; d_gene: .; CDR3nt: TGTGCCGGGATGGGACAAACTATGAACACTGAAGCTTTCTTT; CDR3aa: CAGMGQTMNTEAFF
v_gene: TRBV4-1; abundance: .; len: 15; j_gene: TRBJ2-3; d_gene: .; CDR3nt: TGCGCCAGCAGCCAGGGCTACCCTTTCACAGATACGCAGTATTTT; CDR3aa: CASSQGYPFTDTQYF
v_gene: TRBV28; abundance: .; len: 12; j_gene: TRBJ2-5; d_gene: .; CDR3nt: TGTGCCAGCACCAGCGGCCAAGAGACCCAGTACTTC; CDR3aa: CASTSGQETQYF
v_gene: TRBV29-1; abundance: .; len: 13; j_gene: TRBJ2-7; d_gene: TRBD2; CDR3nt: TGCAGCGTTATACTAGCGGGAACCTACGAGCAGTACTTC; CDR3aa: CSVILAGTYEQYF
v_gene: TRBV7-8; abundance: .; len: 14; j_gene: TRBJ1-5; d_gene: TRBD1; CDR3nt: TGTGCCAGCAGCTCGGAGGGGGCCGGTCAGCCCCAGCATTTT; CDR3aa: CASSSEGAGQPQHF
v_gene: TRBV15; abundance: .; len: 13; j_gene: TRBJ2-7; d_gene: .; CDR3nt: TGTGCCACCAGCATTCGCCAGGGTTACGAGCAGTACTTC; CDR3aa: CATSIRQGYEQYF
v_gene: TRBV4-1; abundance: .; len: 18; j_gene: TRBJ2-3; d_gene: .; CDR3nt: TGCGCCAGCAGCCAAGAAGGTCTTGGAGCGAACCCCACAGATACGCAGTATTTT; CDR3aa: CASSQEGLGANPTDTQYF
v_gene: TRBV7-2; abundance: .; len: 16; j_gene: TRBJ2-2; d_gene: .; CDR3nt: TGTGCCAGCAAAACGGTGGCGGCCACGAACACCGGGGAGCTGTTTTTT; CDR3aa: CASKTVAATNTGELFF
v_gene: TRBV28; abundance: .; len: 10; j_gene: TRBJ2-1; d_gene: .; CDR3nt: TGTGCCAGCTTCCTCGTGGGGCAGTTCTTC; CDR3aa: CASFLVGQFF
v_gene: TRBV5-6; abundance: once; len: 13; j_gene: TRBJ1-3; d_gene: .; CDR3nt: TGTGCCAGCAACCACCGTGGGGGGAGCACCATATATTTT; CDR3aa: CASNHRGGSTIYF
v_gene: TRBV9; abundance: .; len: 14; j_gene: TRBJ2-7; d_gene: .; CDR3nt: TGTGCCAGCAGCGCTTCCGGGTTCCCGTACGAGCAGTACTTC; CDR3aa: CASSASGFPYEQYF
v_gene: TRBV5-4; abundance: once; len: 15; j_gene: TRBJ1-1; d_gene: .; CDR3nt: TGTGCCAGCAGCTTGGAATTGGACACCTCCCTTGAAGCTTTCTTT; CDR3aa: CASSLELDTSLEAFF
v_gene: TRBV5-5; abundance: .; len: 15; j_gene: TRBJ1-4; d_gene: TRBD1; CDR3nt: TGTGCCAGCAGCTTGCTTCCGGACAGGGGGGAAAAACTGTTTTTT; CDR3aa: CASSLLPDRGEKLFF
v_gene: TRBV5-1; abundance: once; len: 16; j_gene: TRBJ1-3; d_gene: .; CDR3nt: TGCGCCAGCAGCGGAGACCTAGGGAGCTCTGGAAACACCATATATTTT; CDR3aa: CASSGDLGSSGNTIYF
v_gene: TRBV28; abundance: once; len: 15; j_gene: TRBJ2-1; d_gene: TRBD1; CDR3nt: TGTGCCAGCAGTCAGGGGACAGGGGATTTCGATGAGCAGTTCTTC; CDR3aa: CASSQGTGDFDEQFF
v_gene: TRBV6-6; abundance: .; len: 14; j_gene: TRBJ2-4; d_gene: TRBD2; CDR3nt: TGTGCCAGCAGATTAGGACTAGCGGAAAACATTCAGTACTTC; CDR3aa: CASRLGLAENIQYF
v_gene: TRBV28; abundance: .; len: 13; j_gene: TRBJ1-3; d_gene: TRBD1; CDR3nt: TGTGCCAGCTACGACAGGGTGTTGCACACCATATATTTT; CDR3aa: CASYDRVLHTIYF
v_gene: TRBV6-5; abundance: once; len: 12; j_gene: TRBJ2-7; d_gene: TRBD1; CDR3nt: TGTGCCAGCAGTTACTCGACGGGACAGCGGTACTTC; CDR3aa: CASSYSTGQRYF
v_gene: TRBV9; abundance: .; len: 15; j_gene: TRBJ2-3; d_gene: TRBD2; CDR3nt: TGTGCCAGCAGCGTATCAGCGGGAGTGCTAAGTACGCAGTATTTT; CDR3aa: CASSVSAGVLSTQYF
v_gene: TRBV5-1; abundance: once; len: 16; j_gene: TRBJ2-7; d_gene: TRBD1; CDR3nt: TGCGCCAGCAGCTTGAGACCCGGGACAGGAACCTACGAGCAGTACTTC; CDR3aa: CASSLRPGTGTYEQYF
v_gene: TRBV19; abundance: .; len: 15; j_gene: TRBJ2-1; d_gene: TRBD2; CDR3nt: TGTGCCAGTTCCGCTAGCGGGAGCTATAACAATGAGCAGTTCTTC; CDR3aa: CASSASGSYNNEQFF
v_gene: TRBV15; abundance: .; len: 14; j_gene: TRBJ2-3; d_gene: .; CDR3nt: TGTGCCACCAGCAGAGATCAAGGTCAAGATACGCAGTATTTT; CDR3aa: CATSRDQGQDTQYF
v_gene: TRBV9; abundance: .; len: 13; j_gene: TRBJ1-3; d_gene: .; CDR3nt: TGTGCCAGCAGCGTAGGGGGTGGAAACACCATATATTTT; CDR3aa: CASSVGGGNTIYF
v_gene: TRBV5-4; abundance: few; len: 14; j_gene: TRBJ1-2; d_gene: .; CDR3nt: TGTGCCAGCAGCCGACCACAGGCCCCGGAACCCTACACCTTC; CDR3aa: CASSRPQAPEPYTF
v_gene: TRBV7-3; abundance: .; len: 16; j_gene: TRBJ2-2; d_gene: TRBD2; CDR3nt: TGTGCCAGCAGCTTATCGGGACTAGCGAACACCGGGGAGCTGTTTTTT; CDR3aa: CASSLSGLANTGELFF
v_gene: TRBV4-1; abundance: .; len: 13; j_gene: TRBJ2-5; d_gene: .; CDR3nt: TGCGCCAGCAGCCAAGATCCAGCGGGGACCCAGTACTTC; CDR3aa: CASSQDPAGTQYF
v_gene: TRBV5-1; abundance: .; len: 15; j_gene: TRBJ1-5; d_gene: .; CDR3nt: TGCGCCAGCAGCCCCGATTGGGGTGGCAATCAGCCCCAGCATTTT; CDR3aa: CASSPDWGGNQPQHF
v_gene: TRBV19; abundance: .; len: 15; j_gene: TRBJ2-5; d_gene: TRBD2; CDR3nt: TGTGCCAGTAGTATTGTGGGGGGGTCCACAGAGACCCAGTACTTC; CDR3aa: CASSIVGGSTETQYF
v_gene: TRBV9; abundance: .; len: 16; j_gene: TRBJ2-5; d_gene: .; CDR3nt: TGTGCCAGCAGCGTTGGGGGGGCACCCTCCTCCCAGACCCAGTACTTC; CDR3aa: CASSVGGAPSSQTQYF
v_gene: TRBV5-4; abundance: once; len: 14; j_gene: TRBJ2-5; d_gene: .; CDR3nt: TGTGCCAGCAGCCCGGGACGGCAACAAGAGACCCAGTACTTC; CDR3aa: CASSPGRQQETQYF
v_gene: TRBV18; abundance: .; len: 14; j_gene: TRBJ1-5; d_gene: TRBD1; CDR3nt: TGTGCCAGCTCGCCGCAGGGGGGCAATCAGCCCCAGCATTTT; CDR3aa: CASSPQGGNQPQHF
v_gene: TRBV7-8; abundance: .; len: 16; j_gene: TRBJ2-7; d_gene: TRBD1; CDR3nt: TGTGCCAGCAGCACCCGACAGGGGACGCCGAACTACGAGCAGTACTTC; CDR3aa: CASSTRQGTPNYEQYF
v_gene: TRBV19; abundance: .; len: 15; j_gene: TRBJ1-5; d_gene: TRBD1; CDR3nt: TGTGCCAGTAGTATAAACAGGGGGGTCCGGCAGCCCCAGCATTTT; CDR3aa: CASSINRGVRQPQHF
v_gene: TRBV5-1; abundance: .; len: 16; j_gene: TRBJ1-4; d_gene: .; CDR3nt: TGCGCCAGCAGCTTGTTCGGGACGGGGTTCGATGAAAAACTGTTTTTT; CDR3aa: CASSLFGTGFDEKLFF
v_gene: TRBV5-1; abundance: .; len: 15; j_gene: TRBJ2-7; d_gene: TRBD1; CDR3nt: TGCGCCAGCAGCTTGAGGTGGGGACAGGACTACGAGCAGTACTTC; CDR3aa: CASSLRWGQDYEQYF
v_gene: TRBV28; abundance: once; len: 14; j_gene: TRBJ2-7; d_gene: TRBD2; CDR3nt: TGTGCCAGCAGGGGGGGGGTCTTCCAGCACGAGCAGTACTTC; CDR3aa: CASRGGVFQHEQYF
v_gene: TRBV19; abundance: .; len: 16; j_gene: TRBJ1-5; d_gene: .; CDR3nt: TGTGCCAGTAGTATACCTTCCCGGGACGGACCCGGGCCCCAGCATTTT; CDR3aa: CASSIPSRDGPGPQHF
v_gene: TRBV5-5; abundance: .; len: 14; j_gene: TRBJ1-1; d_gene: .; CDR3nt: TGTGCCAGCAGCTTGGCCCCGGATGGAACTGAAGCTTTCTTT; CDR3aa: CASSLAPDGTEAFF
v_gene: TRBV6-6; abundance: once; len: 14; j_gene: TRBJ1-2; d_gene: .; CDR3nt: TGTGCCAGCAGTTATCAGGGGTTTAACTATGGCTACACCTTC; CDR3aa: CASSYQGFNYGYTF
v_gene: TRBV6-6; abundance: .; len: 16; j_gene: TRBJ2-2; d_gene: .; CDR3nt: TGTGCCAGCAGTTACTCAAGTCCGACGGACACCGGGGAGCTGTTTTTT; CDR3aa: CASSYSSPTDTGELFF
v_gene: TRBV5-4; abundance: .; len: 14; j_gene: TRBJ2-5; d_gene: TRBD1; CDR3nt: TGTGCCAGCAGCTTGGGGGGGACAGAAGAGACCCAGTACTTC; CDR3aa: CASSLGGTEETQYF
v_gene: TRBV2; abundance: .; len: 13; j_gene: TRBJ2-3; d_gene: .; CDR3nt: TGTGCCAGCAGTCCGGACTTCACAGATACGCAGTATTTT; CDR3aa: CASSPDFTDTQYF
v_gene: TRBV18; abundance: .; len: 15; j_gene: TRBJ1-4; d_gene: TRBD1; CDR3nt: TGTGCCAGCTCACAAGGACAGGCTGGAGGTGAAAAACTGTTTTTT; CDR3aa: CASSQGQAGGEKLFF
v_gene: TRBV28; abundance: .; len: 14; j_gene: TRBJ2-7; d_gene: TRBD2; CDR3nt: TGTGCCAGCAGCCTGACTAGCGGGGCCTACGAGCAGTACTTC; CDR3aa: CASSLTSGAYEQYF